Many counts were recorded for the clone carrying this T cell receptor (beta chain). The data belong to a study of regulatory T cells in long-lasting Graves disease. Trimming removed 3 bases at V and 8 bases at J, with 4 bases between. This CDR3 region has 11 residues. Germline CDR1 MDHEN, CDR2 SYDVKM. Arm-PCR with iRepertoire HTBI primers amplified the CDR3 regions for these TCR beta libraries. From the multiplex PCR reads, TCRdb called clonotypes with MiXCR, one entry per CDR3 protein. The sample includes 350,000 to 450,000 distinct CDR3 sequences, approximately 15% of them seen just once. Time point noted: newly diagnosed GD, antithyroid drugs for less than 3 months. PBMC-extracted RNA yielded the TCR library. From each patient, nine milliliters of peripheral blood was drawn and collected into an EDTA anticoagulant tube. This sample was shared with a second study, whose subject was T cells in Graves' hyperthyroidism and ophthalmopathy. From that study: The hyperthyroidism was newly diagnosed and had lasted under 2 months; the patients were aged 18 to 65.

This sequence joins TRBV28 and TRBJ1-4, with D unclear. This sequence originates from a man aged 35 to 55 with Graves disease. The specimen comprised peripheral blood mononuclear cells (PBMCs), sampled at new diagnosis, from a patient treated with antithyroid drugs. The CDR3 loop reads CASSFFEKLFF. CDR3 bases: TGTGCCAGCAGTTTTTTCGAAAAACTGTTTTTT.